The clone carrying this TCR beta chain was detected only once. As yet, its antigen is unknown. This specimen comes from a study of Ad26.COV2.S vaccination and SARS-CoV-2 variants. Study results and caveats: Placebo and vaccine recipients had non-spike TCR breadth that was similar.

Generated by immunoSEQ multiplex PCR, the TCRdb table keeps only in-frame clones and is missing some. Here the sample spans 300,000 to 400,000 clones, roughly 84% being singletons. Germline V gene sequence: CDR1 SGHDN, CDR2 FVKESK. This CDR3 region has 16 residues. Trimming stripped 2 bases from V and 4 bases from J, with 17 bases between. Indicated treatment: over 15 received Ad26.COV2.S at low or high dose, single or two shots; about 5 received placebo; per-sample allocation not given. Day 63 after the first injection of vaccine or placebo was the sampling time. The material sequenced was peripheral blood, taken in a trial of Ad26.COV2.S vaccine versus placebo. V and J are TRBV14 and TRBJ1-1; D gene unclear. This receptor was identified in a person between 18 and 65 years old who received the Ad26.COV2.S COVID-19 vaccine or a placebo. CDR3 region: CASSQNPPSLGTEAFF. Here the CDR3 DNA reads TGTGCCAGCAGCCAAAACCCTCCGTCTTTGGGCACTGAAGCTTTCTTT.